These T cell receptor beta chains were read from a single sample in a study of shared clonotypes between healthy human individuals. Clones were sequenced by immunoSEQ multiplex PCR, and TCRdb holds only the in-frame ones, with some missing. This repertoire shows around 1.9 million clones, 90% to 95% found once; its top ten account for more than 1.5%. Source material: naive CD8+ T cells from PBMCs. The receptors were sampled from a man between 18 and 29 years old in good health. Some clones in this sample may be carry-over from other donors' samples. The conserved cysteine and the conserved F or W are not part of the CDR3 here. The size entry is marked missing in some rows and otherwise reads once, few, many or a size class.

v_call clone_size cdr3_aa
TRBV4-1 few ASSQDRASNQPQH
TRBV27 NA ASSLSPGTGTYEQY
TRBV7-9 NA ASSLRPDGQGAGEAF
TRBV6-1 NA ASSEKFRGLVGNIQY
TRBV19 once ASSATRPRLAGYNEQF
TRBV19 NA ASSTRPGGRYEQY
TRBV9 NA ASSVGTLKTSTDTQY
TRBV11-1 NA ASSRSGSRELF
TRBV29-1 once SVEDRGRVPAEAF
TRBV7-9 once ASSQRQGRGYT
TRBV14 NA ASSQISGGTEAF
TRBV7-2 NA ASSFTEGEGPDNEQF
TRBV15 NA ATSRAGAYNEQF
TRBV7-8 NA ASSLAPQGFSSYNEQF
TRBV27 NA ASSLVPVAGERETQY
TRBV5-4 NA ASSLMNYEQY
TRBV15 NA ATSRDRGGSQPQH
TRBV19 NA ASSIRDANQPQH
TRBV9 NA ASSGETQY
TRBV5-1 once ASSTPLAGASNEQF
TRBV21-1 NA ASSKVLAGDDNGYT
TRBV9 NA ASSVAPGREVYNEQF
TRBV11-2 NA ASSPSQHGGKNNEQF
TRBV5-1 NA ASSFNRASDTEAF
TRBV5-8 NA ASSFGTANYGYT
TRBV5-1 NA ASSPSTDLAKNIQY
TRBV7-6 NA ASSSGPLSYEQY
TRBV2 NA ASSELLYSLYEQY
TRBV11-2 NA ASSTVPTGGPTNEQF
TRBV9 NA ASSVGNSLEQY
TRBV21-1 once ASSKETAVGRRYEQY
TRBV27 NA ASSLAPRGNTEAF
TRBV6-5 NA ASSYSLGRKDNEQF
TRBV6-6 once ASTEGLREYNEQF
TRBV28 NA ASSTRARREWQTDTQY
TRBV29-1 NA SVQGFGELF
TRBV2 NA ASNGGDRNTGELF
TRBV18 NA ASSPDRGTSRIHGYT
TRBV5-8 NA ASSSRGTGMNTEAF
TRBV19 few ASETGLNTEAF
TRBV27 NA ASSLSSTDPYEQY
TRBV9 NA ASSAAADRDRYT
TRBV5-1 NA ASSSTLGGDTGELF
TRBV4-2 NA ASSEAGLRDEQF
TRBV5-6 NA ASNVGNEGLEEKLF
TRBV7-9 NA ASFDVRRLGQDTQY